This T cell receptor beta chain was documented in a study of T cell responses to AZD1222 COVID-19 vaccine. General study findings and limits: Only a handful of AZD1222 recipients tested seropositive at baseline. The donors showed a predominance of white British ancestry and of females, with possible underestimation of clonal diversity. Per reports, nearly half of all spike-specific TCRs target regions that are unmutated in variants.

This clone showed up just once. Its antigen is as yet unknown. Only in-frame clones appear in the TCRdb table, and some are missing; sequencing was by immunoSEQ multiplex PCR. The sample shows nearly 90,000 clones, 75% to 90% of them seen only once. The CDR3 has 14 residues. Germline V lookup: CDR1 SGHRS, CDR2 YFSETQ. V gave up 4 bases and J gave up 5 bases, with 13 bases separating them. Sequencing used peripheral blood, obtained 28 days after the second AZD1222 dose. The sequence came from an adult who received the AZD1222 COVID-19 vaccine. V gene TRBV5-1 combines with J gene TRBJ2-1; weak D call: TRBD1 (6 bases). The CDR3 coding sequence is TGCGCCAGCAGCCCTTTTACAGGGAACAATGAGCAGTTCTTC. This gives the protein CASSPFTGNNEQFF.